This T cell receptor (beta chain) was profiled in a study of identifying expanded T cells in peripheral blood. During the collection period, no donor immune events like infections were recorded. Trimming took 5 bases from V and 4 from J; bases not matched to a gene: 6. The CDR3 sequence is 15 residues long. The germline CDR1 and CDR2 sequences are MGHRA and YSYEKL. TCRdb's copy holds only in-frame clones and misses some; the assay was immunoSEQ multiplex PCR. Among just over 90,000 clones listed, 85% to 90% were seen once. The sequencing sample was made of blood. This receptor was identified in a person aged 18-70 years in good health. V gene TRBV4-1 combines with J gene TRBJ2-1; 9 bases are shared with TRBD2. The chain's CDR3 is CASSSSGKEYNEQFF. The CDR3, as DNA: TGCGCCAGCAGCTCTAGCGGGAAGGAATACAATGAGCAGTTCTTC.